The rows below give T cell receptor beta chains drawn from one sample of a study of T cells in Graves' hyperthyroidism and ophthalmopathy. MiXCR, applied by TCRdb to the multiplex PCR reads, yields one record per CDR3 protein. The table has 650,000 to 800,000 distinct CDR3 sequences, about 45% seen once. The sample was peripheral blood or thyroid tissue (not recorded which). Receptors originate from an adult man with Graves' disease, either hyperthyroidism or ophthalmopathy (not recorded which). CDR3s include the opening cysteine and the closing phenylalanine or tryptophan. A D gene is named only where the DNA matches it firmly. Size values are once, few and many counts, or a class for expanded clones, and some rows have none.

size	V	J	D	CDR3	DNA
NA	TRBV10-3	TRBJ2-7	TRBD2	CASKVGLAAYEQYF	TGTGCCAGCAAGGTTGGGCTAGCGGCCTACGAGCAGTACTTC
few	TRBV9	TRBJ2-5	NA	CASSYHISETQYF	TGTGCCAGCAGTTACCACATATCAGAGACCCAGTACTTC
NA	TRBV10-2	TRBJ1-4	NA	CASSETRAGNEKLFF	TGCGCCAGCAGTGAGACTAGGGCAGGAAATGAAAAACTGTTTTTT
NA	TRBV7-9	TRBJ2-7	NA	CASSLAGRVHEQYF	TGTGCCAGCAGCTTAGCTGGCAGGGTGCACGAGCAGTACTTC
many	TRBV7-2	TRBJ2-7	NA	CASSLHRFDEQYF	TGTGCCAGCAGCTTACACAGGTTTGACGAGCAGTACTTC
few	TRBV12-3/TRBV12-4	TRBJ1-1	NA	CASRHSGRDTEAFF	TGTGCCAGCAGGCATTCAGGGAGGGACACTGAAGCTTTCTTT
many	TRBV7-9	TRBJ1-5	TRBD1	CASSLAGQGTNQPQHF	TGTGCCAGCAGCTTAGCGGGACAGGGGACCAATCAGCCCCAGCATTTT
NA	TRBV19	TRBJ1-1	NA	CASRGGVPNTEAFF	TGTGCCAGTAGAGGTGGGGTCCCGAACACTGAAGCTTTCTTT
many	TRBV2	TRBJ1-1	NA	CASSEKEGNTEAFF	TGTGCCAGCAGTGAAAAGGAGGGGAACACTGAAGCTTTCTTT
many	TRBV15	TRBJ1-5	NA	CATSSLITPGDVSNQPQHF	TGTGCCACCAGCAGCCTAATCACCCCGGGGGACGTGAGCAATCAGCCCCAGCATTTT
NA	TRBV7-9	TRBJ1-1	NA	CASSSPMGGRGETEAFF	TGTGCCAGCAGCTCCCCTATGGGCGGCAGGGGAGAGACTGAAGCTTTCTTT
few	TRBV7-9	TRBJ2-5	TRBD2	CASSFRNSGGASETQYF	TGCGCCAGCAGCTTCCGGAACAGCGGGGGGGCCTCTGAGACCCAGTACTTC
many	TRBV2	TRBJ1-2	NA	CASRQPSGTKYGYTF	TGTGCCAGCAGGCAACCCTCCGGGACAAAGTATGGCTACACCTTC
NA	TRBV20-1	TRBJ1-4	NA	CSARESKGGEKLFF	TGCAGTGCTAGAGAGTCAAAGGGTGGTGAAAAACTGTTTTTT
NA	TRBV7-2	TRBJ1-5	TRBD1	CASSPGTGTGPQHF	TGTGCCAGCAGCCCCGGGACAGGCACAGGGCCCCAGCATTTT
NA	TRBV6-1	TRBJ2-7	NA	CATDLDSSYEQYF	TGTGCCACCGACCTAGACAGTTCCTACGAGCAGTACTTC
many	TRBV7-9	TRBJ2-7	NA	CASSLGLNIEQYF	TGTGCCAGCAGCTTGGGACTGAACATCGAGCAGTACTTC
NA	TRBV25-1	TRBJ1-6	NA	CASTWGGNSPLHF	TGTGCCAGCACGTGGGGGGGGAATTCACCCCTCCACTTT
NA	TRBV15	TRBJ2-5	NA	CATSRDRGTQYF	TGTGCCACCAGCAGAGATAGAGGGACCCAGTACTTC
NA	TRBV6-5	TRBJ1-6	NA	CASSLSHGSPLHF	TGTGCCAGCAGTTTGAGTCATGGTTCACCCCTCCACTTT
few	TRBV19	TRBJ1-5	TRBD1	CASSKTGVGWFQPQHF	TGTGCCAGTAGTAAGACAGGGGTCGGGTGGTTTCAGCCCCAGCATTTT
few	TRBV6-4	TRBJ1-5	NA	CASSGWRQPQHF	TGTGCCAGCAGTGGTTGGAGGCAGCCCCAGCATTTT
NA	TRBV7-9	TRBJ2-5	TRBD1	CASSREGRGETQYF	TGCGCCAGCAGCCGTGAGGGCAGGGGGGAGACCCAGTACTTC
NA	TRBV7-9	TRBJ2-2	TRBD2	CASSQASGAGELFF	TGTGCCAGCAGCCAAGCTAGCGGGGCCGGGGAGCTGTTTTTT
NA	TRBV7-2	TRBJ2-5	TRBD2	CASSSSGRAVETQYF	TGTGCCAGCAGCTCTAGCGGGAGGGCCGTCGAGACCCAGTACTTC
few	TRBV6-6	TRBJ1-6	TRBD1	CASSYLPGQGNSPLHF	TGTGCCAGCAGTTACCTACCGGGACAGGGGAATTCACCCCTCCACTTT
once	TRBV20-1	TRBJ1-3	NA	CSAAGVGNTIYF	TGCAGTGCAGCAGGGGTTGGGAACACCATATATTTT
NA	TRBV5-5	TRBJ1-1	NA	CASSPVGSEAFF	TGTGCCAGCAGCCCGGTAGGATCTGAAGCTTTCTTT
NA	TRBV11-1	TRBJ2-7	TRBD1	CASSPYRGERAYEQYF	TGTGCCAGCAGCCCATACAGGGGGGAAAGGGCCTACGAGCAGTACTTC
few	TRBV20-1	TRBJ1-3	NA	CSAALRASGNTIYF	TGCAGTGCTGCTCTCAGGGCAAGTGGAAACACCATATATTTT
NA	TRBV7-9	TRBJ2-7	NA	CASSLAPSREQYF	TGTGCCAGCAGCTTGGCCCCGTCCCGCGAGCAGTACTTC
NA	TRBV19	TRBJ1-1	TRBD1	CATTLEGQSTEAFF	TGTGCCACCACCCTTGAGGGACAGAGCACTGAAGCTTTCTTT
NA	TRBV15	TRBJ2-7	NA	CATSRSAWDYEQYF	TGTGCCACCAGCAGATCGGCGTGGGACTACGAGCAGTACTTC
NA	TRBV7-2	TRBJ1-2	NA	CASSLAQVRNYGYTF	TGTGCCAGCAGCTTGGCCCAGGTCCGGAACTATGGCTACACCTTC
NA	TRBV20-1	TRBJ1-1	NA	CSAVRAGREAFF	TGCAGTGCAGTAAGAGCGGGCCGTGAAGCTTTCTTT
NA	TRBV29-1	TRBJ1-6	TRBD1	CSVEDHRDRRSPLHF	TGCAGCGTTGAAGATCACAGGGACAGGCGTTCACCCCTCCACTTT
NA	TRBV12-3/TRBV12-4	TRBJ1-2	TRBD1	CASSRDRAFGYTF	TGTGCCAGCAGCCGGGACAGGGCTTTTGGCTACACCTTC
many	TRBV12-3/TRBV12-4	TRBJ1-6	TRBD1	CASSPTGNSPLHF	TGTGCCAGCAGTCCGACAGGGAATTCACCCCTCCACTTT
NA	TRBV7-4	TRBJ1-5	TRBD1	CASSVGQGGAQHF	TGTGCCAGCAGCGTTGGACAGGGAGGGGCCCAGCATTTT
many	TRBV29-1	TRBJ1-6	NA	CSVERSVNSPLHF	TGCAGCGTTGAGCGGAGCGTCAATTCACCCCTCCACTTT
NA	TRBV9	TRBJ2-2	TRBD1	CASSGPGQGARELFF	TGTGCCAGCAGCGGACCGGGACAGGGGGCGAGGGAGCTGTTTTTT
NA	TRBV29-1	TRBJ2-7	NA	CSVRDNYNQYF	TGCAGCGTTCGAGACAACTACAATCAGTACTTC
NA	TRBV9	TRBJ2-7	NA	CASSQPGIYEQYF	TGTGCCAGCAGTCAGCCAGGTATCTACGAGCAGTACTTC
many	TRBV5-1	TRBJ1-2	NA	CASSSDMVYGYTF	TGCGCCAGCAGCTCTGATATGGTATATGGCTACACCTTC
NA	TRBV25-1	TRBJ2-7	NA	CASSARGGRGAYEQYF	TGTGCCAGCAGTGCTAGAGGAGGCAGGGGAGCCTACGAGCAGTACTTC
many	TRBV10-3	TRBJ1-6	NA	CAISESKGINSPLHF	TGTGCCATCAGTGAGTCCAAGGGGATTAATTCACCCCTCCACTTT
NA	TRBV20-1	TRBJ2-6	TRBD2	CSARPLLAGASGANVLTF	TGCAGTGCTAGGCCACTACTAGCGGGAGCTTCTGGGGCCAACGTCCTGACTTTC
NA	TRBV6-6	TRBJ1-3	TRBD1	CAGRQGTGNTIYF	TGTGCCGGCCGACAGGGGACTGGAAACACCATATATTTT
NA	TRBV9	TRBJ2-5	NA	CASSQRSQETQYF	TGTGCCAGCAGCCAAAGAAGCCAAGAGACCCAGTACTTC
NA	TRBV29-1	TRBJ1-2	NA	CSVEEAESYYGYTF	TGCAGCGTTGAAGAGGCAGAGAGTTACTATGGCTACACCTTC
once	TRBV7-2	TRBJ1-1	TRBD1	CASSLRQGEDTEAFF	TGTGCCAGCAGCCTTCGACAGGGTGAAGACACTGAAGCTTTCTTT
NA	TRBV9	TRBJ1-5	TRBD1	CASSEDRGIGNQPQHF	TGTGCCAGCAGTGAGGACAGGGGGATTGGCAATCAGCCCCAGCATTTT
NA	TRBV10-2	TRBJ2-5	NA	CAIRDYLATQETQYF	TGTGCCATCAGAGACTACTTAGCGACCCAAGAGACCCAGTACTTC
few	TRBV11-3	TRBJ2-5	NA	CASSQGTGGETQYF	TGTGCCAGCAGCCAGGGGACCGGCGGAGAGACCCAGTACTTC
NA	TRBV20-1	TRBJ2-5	TRBD2	CSASQPGAGRETQYF	TGCAGTGCTAGCCAGCCTGGAGCGGGAAGAGAGACCCAGTACTTC
NA	TRBV7-9	TRBJ1-1	NA	CASRPKDTRPEAFF	TGTGCCAGCAGGCCAAAAGATACTCGGCCTGAAGCTTTCTTT
NA	TRBV2	TRBJ2-7	NA	CASSENAVPYEQYF	TGTGCCAGCAGTGAAAATGCGGTCCCTTACGAGCAGTACTTC
NA	TRBV11-1	TRBJ2-5	NA	CASSLLGGEAQYF	TGTGCCAGCAGTCTGCTGGGGGGAGAGGCCCAGTACTTC
NA	TRBV20-1	TRBJ1-5	NA	CSARGLGRSQPQHF	TGCAGTGCTAGAGGGTTGGGGCGCAGTCAGCCCCAGCATTTT
NA	TRBV12-3/TRBV12-4	TRBJ1-1	TRBD1	CASTDRGLTEAFF	TGTGCCAGCACGGACAGGGGGCTCACTGAAGCTTTCTTT